This T cell receptor beta chain came from a study of OX40 agonist ivuxolimab in advanced cancers. Patients were ineligible given autoimmune disease history or systemic immunosuppression. Generated by immunoSEQ multiplex PCR, the TCRdb table keeps only in-frame clones and is missing some. The sample has 90,000 to 120,000 clones, 80% to 95% seen once. The CDR3 runs 16 residues. V was clipped by 5 bases and J by 1 base; unmatched bases: 5. Germline V CDR1 and CDR2: SNHLY, FYNNEI. Material: CD4+ or CD8+ T cells sorted from blood, obtained in a trial of the OX40 agonist ivuxolimab. The receptor's source is an adult with an advanced solid tumor such as melanoma, head and neck, liver or kidney cancer. The V gene is TRBV2, the J gene TRBJ2-5; 12 bases match TRBD1. Here the CDR3 reads CASSWRDRGLQETQYF. CDR3 sequence (DNA): TGTGCCAGCAGTTGGCGGGACAGGGGGCTCCAAGAGACCCAGTACTTC.